This T cell receptor (beta chain) comes out of a study of identical twins. Germline V CDR1 and CDR2: MNHEY, SVGAGI. Trimming shortened V by 2 bases and J by 3 bases, and 8 bases separated the two germline ends. The CDR3 is made up of 15 amino acids. This clonotype was picked up a small number of times. TCRdb independently ran MiXCR on the 5' RACE reads; one entry per CDR3 protein. This sample has roughly 480,000 distinct CDR3 sequences, with more than 20% found just once. This sample was shared with a second study, whose subject was T cells expressing NK-cell markers. From that second work: With respect to HCMV, seven of the eight sequenced donors were seropositive, and one was seronegative.

Sequencing was performed on CD4+ T cells sorted from blood. The chain combines TRBV6-5 with TRBJ2-6, with D possibly being TRBD1 or TRBD2 (5 bases each). The sequence was obtained from a woman aged 18-29 years in good health. CDR3 in amino acids: CASSYRDLGANVLTF. CDR3 coding DNA: TGTGCCAGCAGTTACAGGGACCTTGGGGCCAACGTCCTGACTTTC.